This TCR beta chain was observed in a study of T cells after yellow fever vaccination. On the study more broadly: Fractions containing few cells were prepared with SMART-Seq v4 Ultra Low Input.

Study results and caveats: Clonotypes appearing in both CD4 and CD8 compartments existed, and their share was small. Reappearance after the booster was seen for most primary-vaccination clones, at 96% CD4 and about 90% CD8.

For TCR, cDNA came from 5'RACE template switching, which added a universal primer site and UMIs. TCRdb reprocessed the 5' RACE reads with MiXCR, giving one entry per CDR3 protein. The sample contains hundreds of thousands of distinct CDR3 sequences, approximately 13% of which appear only once. Concerning this clonotype itself: Antigen unknown.

Germline CDR1 and CDR2: DFQATT and SNEGSKA (reference sequence). CDR3 length: 12 residues. V lost 8 bases and J lost 5, with 15 bases in between. The clonotype was recovered from a man aged 30-40 years who received the YFV17D yellow fever vaccine. V gene TRBV20-1 combines with J gene TRBJ2-5; D possibly corresponds to TRBD1 (6 bases). The material sequenced was PBMCs, taken on the day of the yellow fever booster vaccination. In DNA, the CDR3 is TGCAGTTACCGACAGGTTGGGGAGACCCAGTACTTC. Protein sequence: CSYRQVGETQYF.